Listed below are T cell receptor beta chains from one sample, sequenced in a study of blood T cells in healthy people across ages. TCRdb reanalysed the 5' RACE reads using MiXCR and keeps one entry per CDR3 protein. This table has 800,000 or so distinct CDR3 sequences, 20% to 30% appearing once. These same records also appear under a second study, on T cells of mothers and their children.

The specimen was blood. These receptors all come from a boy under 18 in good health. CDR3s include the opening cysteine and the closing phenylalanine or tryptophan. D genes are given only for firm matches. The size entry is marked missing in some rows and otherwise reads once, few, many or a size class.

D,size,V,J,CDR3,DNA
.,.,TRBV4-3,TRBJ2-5,CASSQDYREETQYF,TGCGCCAGCAGCCAAGATTACAGGGAGGAGACCCAGTACTTC
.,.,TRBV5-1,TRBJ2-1,CASSLRGQSNEQFF,TGCGCCAGCAGCCTTCGTGGACAGAGCAATGAGCAGTTCTTC
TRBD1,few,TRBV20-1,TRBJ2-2,CSARDRVQGALNTGELFF,TGCAGTGCTAGAGATCGGGTACAGGGGGCGTTGAACACCGGGGAGCTGTTTTTT
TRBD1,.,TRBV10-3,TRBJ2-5,CAISSGTAYQETQYF,TGTGCCATCAGTTCCGGGACAGCGTACCAAGAGACCCAGTACTTC
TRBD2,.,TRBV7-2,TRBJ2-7,CASSPSWGGVSYEQYF,TGTGCCAGCAGCCCATCTTGGGGGGGAGTATCCTACGAGCAGTACTTC
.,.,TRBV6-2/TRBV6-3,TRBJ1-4,CASRVELATNEKLFF,TGTGCCAGCAGGGTGGAGCTTGCAACTAATGAAAAACTGTTTTTT
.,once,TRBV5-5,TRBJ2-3,CASSLVHGFTDTQYF,TGTGCCAGCAGCTTGGTTCATGGATTCACAGATACGCAGTATTTT
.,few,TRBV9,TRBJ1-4,CASSVEGRGLEKLFF,TGTGCCAGCAGCGTAGAGGGGCGGGGACTTGAAAAACTGTTTTTT
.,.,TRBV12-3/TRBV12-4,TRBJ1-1,CASSLSRPENTEAFF,TGTGCCAGCAGTTTAAGCCGTCCAGAAAACACTGAAGCTTTCTTT
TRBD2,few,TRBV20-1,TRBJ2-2,CSARDPRAGSGELFF,TGCAGTGCTAGAGATCCCAGAGCGGGGTCCGGGGAGCTGTTTTTT
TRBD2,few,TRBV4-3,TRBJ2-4,CASSQELAVNIQYF,TGCGCCAGCAGCCAAGAACTAGCGGTAAACATTCAGTACTTC
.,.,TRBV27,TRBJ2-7,CASSLRGGTAFYEQYF,TGTGCCAGCAGTCTACGCGGGGGGACAGCTTTTTACGAGCAGTACTTC
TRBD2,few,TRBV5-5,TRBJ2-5,CASSEGLAETQYF,TGTGCCAGCAGCGAAGGACTAGCAGAGACCCAGTACTTC
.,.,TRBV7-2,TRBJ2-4,CASSQGVGAQVAKNIQYF,TGTGCCAGCAGCCAGGGAGTGGGGGCTCAGGTGGCCAAAAACATTCAGTACTTC
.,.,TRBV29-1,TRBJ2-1,CSDATLLNQDDEQFF,TGCAGCGACGCGACCCTCCTGAATCAAGACGATGAGCAGTTCTTC
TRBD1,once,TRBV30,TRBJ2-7,CAWRGTGSYEQYF,TGTGCCTGGAGGGGGACAGGCTCCTACGAGCAGTACTTC
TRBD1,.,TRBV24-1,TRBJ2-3,CATSDQGQSTDTQYF,TGTGCCACCAGTGATCAGGGACAGAGCACAGATACGCAGTATTTT
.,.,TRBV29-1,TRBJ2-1,CSGHRTANNEQFF,TGCAGCGGGCATAGGACAGCTAACAATGAGCAGTTCTTC
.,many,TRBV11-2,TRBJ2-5,CASSLGGQETQYF,TGTGCCAGCAGCTTAGGGGGGCAAGAGACCCAGTACTTC
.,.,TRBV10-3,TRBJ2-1,CAISGGAYNEQFF,TGTGCCATCAGTGGAGGGGCCTACAATGAGCAGTTCTTC
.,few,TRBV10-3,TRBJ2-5,CAISESDETQYF,TGTGCCATCAGTGAGTCGGATGAGACCCAGTACTTC
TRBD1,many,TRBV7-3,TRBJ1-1,CASSSLEGATEAFF,TGTGCCAGCAGCTCCCTAGAGGGGGCCACTGAAGCTTTCTTT
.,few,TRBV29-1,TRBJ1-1,CSVEDKGVGTEAFF,TGCAGCGTTGAAGACAAAGGGGTCGGCACTGAAGCTTTCTTT
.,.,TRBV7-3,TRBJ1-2,CASSSTGSSDFGYTF,TGTGCCAGCAGCTCAACAGGGAGCTCCGATTTTGGCTACACCTTC
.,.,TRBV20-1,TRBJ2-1,CSAGRTLGGEQFF,TGCAGTGCCGGACGGACTCTTGGCGGTGAGCAGTTCTTC
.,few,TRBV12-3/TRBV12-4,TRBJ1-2,CASTLPGEARTYGYTF,TGTGCCAGCACCTTACCAGGGGAAGCGAGGACCTATGGCTACACCTTC
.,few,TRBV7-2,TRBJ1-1,CASSTRQYTEAFF,TGTGCCAGCAGCACCCGACAGTACACTGAAGCTTTCTTT
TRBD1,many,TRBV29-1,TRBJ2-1,CSVRTGSNNEQFF,TGCAGCGTTCGGACAGGGAGTAACAATGAGCAGTTCTTC
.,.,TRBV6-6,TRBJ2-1,CASRLDVSEQFF,TGTGCCAGCAGACTCGACGTTAGTGAGCAGTTCTTC
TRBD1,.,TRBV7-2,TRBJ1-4,CATGGGQGEKLFF,TGTGCCACAGGAGGGGGACAGGGTGAAAAACTGTTTTTT
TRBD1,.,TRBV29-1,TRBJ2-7,CSAVDRDYEQYF,TGCAGCGCCGTGGACAGGGACTACGAGCAGTACTTC
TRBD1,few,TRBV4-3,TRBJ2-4,CASSQDNRGLSKNIQYF,TGCGCCAGCAGCCAAGATAACAGGGGTTTGTCCAAAAACATTCAGTACTTC
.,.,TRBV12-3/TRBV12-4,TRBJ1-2,CASNLLGAYQGGYTF,TGTGCCAGCAACCTTCTGGGGGCGTATCAGGGTGGCTACACCTTC
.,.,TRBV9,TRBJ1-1,CASSVPGDTEAFF,TGTGCCAGCAGCGTACCCGGGGACACTGAAGCTTTCTTT
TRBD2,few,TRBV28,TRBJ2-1,CASSLLAGGPSEQFF,TGTGCCAGCAGTCTACTAGCGGGAGGGCCTAGTGAGCAGTTCTTC
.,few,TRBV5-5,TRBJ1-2,CANSFGVRHGYTF,TGTGCCAACAGCTTCGGGGTCAGGCATGGCTACACCTTC
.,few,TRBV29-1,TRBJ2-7,CSVDAGLHSYEQYF,TGCAGCGTTGACGCGGGGCTACACTCCTACGAGCAGTACTTC
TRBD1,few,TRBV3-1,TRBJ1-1,CASSRGGQGAMNTEAFF,TGTGCCAGCAGCCGCGGCGGACAGGGAGCAATGAACACTGAAGCTTTCTTT
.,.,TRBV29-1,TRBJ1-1,CSAADTEAFF,TGCAGCGCCGCCGACACTGAAGCTTTCTTT
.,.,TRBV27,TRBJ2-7,CASSAGAYEQYF,TGTGCCAGCAGTGCAGGGGCCTACGAGCAGTACTTC
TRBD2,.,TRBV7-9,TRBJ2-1,CASSLLTSGGTNEQFF,TGTGCCAGCAGCTTGTTGACTAGCGGGGGGACCAATGAGCAGTTCTTC
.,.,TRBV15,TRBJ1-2,CATSSSTGPYYGYTF,TGTGCCACCAGCAGTTCTACAGGGCCATACTATGGCTACACCTTC
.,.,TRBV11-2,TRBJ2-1,CASSLASNGRLRNEQFF,TGTGCCAGCAGCTTAGCCAGCAACGGAAGGTTGAGGAATGAGCAGTTCTTC
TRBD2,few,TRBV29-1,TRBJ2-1,CSVSLAGGPDEQFF,TGCAGCGTTTCCTTAGCGGGAGGGCCCGATGAGCAGTTCTTC
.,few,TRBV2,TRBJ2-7,CASSFQGATYEQYF,TGTGCCAGCAGTTTTCAGGGTGCGACCTACGAGCAGTACTTC
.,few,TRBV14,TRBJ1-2,CASSQDHGRGYTF,TGTGCCAGCAGCCAAGATCACGGGAGGGGCTACACCTTC
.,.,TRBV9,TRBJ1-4,CASSAVGPATNEKLFF,TGTGCCAGCAGCGCGGTTGGACCCGCAACTAATGAAAAACTGTTTTTT
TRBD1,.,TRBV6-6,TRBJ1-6,CASSNTGTVNSPLHF,TGTGCCAGCAGTAATACCGGGACAGTGAATTCACCCCTCCACTTT